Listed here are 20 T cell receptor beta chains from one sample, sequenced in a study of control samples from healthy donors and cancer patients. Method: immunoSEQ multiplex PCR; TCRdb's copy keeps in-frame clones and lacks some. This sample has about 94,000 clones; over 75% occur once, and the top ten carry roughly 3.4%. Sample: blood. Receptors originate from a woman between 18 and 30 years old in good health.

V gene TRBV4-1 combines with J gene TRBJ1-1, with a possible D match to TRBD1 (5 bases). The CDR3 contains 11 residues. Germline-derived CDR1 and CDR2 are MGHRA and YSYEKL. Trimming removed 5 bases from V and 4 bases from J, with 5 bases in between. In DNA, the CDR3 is TGCGCCAGCAGCGGGGCCACTGAAGCTTTCTTT. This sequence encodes CASSGATEAFF.

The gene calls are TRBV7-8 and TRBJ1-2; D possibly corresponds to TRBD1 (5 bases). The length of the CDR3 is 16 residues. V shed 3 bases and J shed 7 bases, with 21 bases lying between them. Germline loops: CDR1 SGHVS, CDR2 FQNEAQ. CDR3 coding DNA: TGTGCCAGCAGCTTGTTGGGGCAGGCGACAATTGGTGGCTACACCTTC. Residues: CASSLLGQATIGGYTF.

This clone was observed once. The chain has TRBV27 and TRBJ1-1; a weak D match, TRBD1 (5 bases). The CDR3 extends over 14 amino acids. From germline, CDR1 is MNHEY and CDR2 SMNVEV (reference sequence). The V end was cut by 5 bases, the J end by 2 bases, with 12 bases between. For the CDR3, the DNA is TGTGCCAGCAGTCGGGGCAGGGTAAACACTGAAGCTTTCTTT. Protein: CASSRGRVNTEAFF.

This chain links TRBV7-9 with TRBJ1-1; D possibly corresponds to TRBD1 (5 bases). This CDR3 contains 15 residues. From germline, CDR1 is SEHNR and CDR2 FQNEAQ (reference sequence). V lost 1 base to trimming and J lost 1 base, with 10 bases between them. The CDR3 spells CASSLEGVKNTEAFF. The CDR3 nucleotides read TGTGCCAGCAGCTTAGAAGGGGTCAAGAACACTGAAGCTTTCTTT.

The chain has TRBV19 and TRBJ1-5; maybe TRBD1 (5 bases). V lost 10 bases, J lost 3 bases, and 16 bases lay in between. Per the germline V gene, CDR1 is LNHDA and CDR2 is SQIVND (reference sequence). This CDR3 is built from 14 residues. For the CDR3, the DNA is TGTGCCACTGAATTAACAGGATTCAATCAGCCCCAGCATTTT. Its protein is CATELTGFNQPQHF.

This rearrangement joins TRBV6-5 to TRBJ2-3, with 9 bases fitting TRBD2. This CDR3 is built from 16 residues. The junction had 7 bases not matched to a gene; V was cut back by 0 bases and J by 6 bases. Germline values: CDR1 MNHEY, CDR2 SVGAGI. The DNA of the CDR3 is TGTGCCAGCAGTTACTCCCGCCTAGCGGGGATCGATACGCAGTATTTT. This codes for CASSYSRLAGIDTQYF.

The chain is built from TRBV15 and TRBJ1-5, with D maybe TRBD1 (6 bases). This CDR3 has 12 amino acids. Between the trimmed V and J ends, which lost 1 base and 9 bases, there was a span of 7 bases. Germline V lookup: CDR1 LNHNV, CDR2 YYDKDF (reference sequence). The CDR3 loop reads CATSRVGAPQHF. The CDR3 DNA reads TGTGCCACCAGCAGAGTGGGGGCGCCCCAGCATTTT. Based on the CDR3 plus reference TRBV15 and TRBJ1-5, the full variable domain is DAMVIQNPRYQVTQFGKPVTLSCSQTLNHNVMYWYQQKSSQAPKLLFHYYDKDFNNEADTPDNFQSRRPNTSFCFLDIRSPGLGDTAMYLCATSRVGAPQHFGDGTRLSIL.

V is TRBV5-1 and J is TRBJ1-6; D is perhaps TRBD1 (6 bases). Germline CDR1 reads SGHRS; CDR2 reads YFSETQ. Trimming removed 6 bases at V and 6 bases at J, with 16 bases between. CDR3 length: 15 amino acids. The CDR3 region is CASTLDGGPNSPLHF. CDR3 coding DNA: TGCGCCAGCACCCTAGACGGGGGCCCTAATTCACCCCTCCACTTT.

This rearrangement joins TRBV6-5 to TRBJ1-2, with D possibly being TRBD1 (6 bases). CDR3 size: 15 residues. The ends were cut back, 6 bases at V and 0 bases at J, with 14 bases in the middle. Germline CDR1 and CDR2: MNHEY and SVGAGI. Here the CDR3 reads CASRLPGHPNYGYTF. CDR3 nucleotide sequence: TGTGCCAGCAGACTACCGGGACACCCTAACTATGGCTACACCTTC.

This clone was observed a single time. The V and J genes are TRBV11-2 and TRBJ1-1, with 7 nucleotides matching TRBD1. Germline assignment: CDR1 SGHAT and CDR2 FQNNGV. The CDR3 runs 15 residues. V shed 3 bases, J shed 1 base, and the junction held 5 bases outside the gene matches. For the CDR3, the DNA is TGTGCCAGCAGCTTGACAGGGTCGGGGAACACTGAAGCTTTCTTT. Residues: CASSLTGSGNTEAFF.

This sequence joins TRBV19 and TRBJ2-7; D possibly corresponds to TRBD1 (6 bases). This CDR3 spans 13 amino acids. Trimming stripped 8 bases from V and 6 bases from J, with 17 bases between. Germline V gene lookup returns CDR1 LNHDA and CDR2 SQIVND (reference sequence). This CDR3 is CASDPTGTSEQYF. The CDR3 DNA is TGTGCCAGTGACCCAACAGGGACCTCCGAGCAGTACTTC. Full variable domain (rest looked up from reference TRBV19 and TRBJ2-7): DGGITQSPKYLFRKEGQNVTLSCEQNLNHDAMYWYRQDPGQGLRLIYYSQIVNDFQKGDIAEGYSVSREKKESFPLTVTSAQKNPTAFYLCASDPTGTSEQYFGPGTRLTVT.

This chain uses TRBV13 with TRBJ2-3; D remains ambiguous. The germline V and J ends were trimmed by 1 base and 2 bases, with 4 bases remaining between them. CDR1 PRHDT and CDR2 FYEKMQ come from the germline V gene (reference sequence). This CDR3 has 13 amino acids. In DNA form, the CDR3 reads TGTGCCAGCAGCTTAGTGGCCACAGATACGCAGTATTTT. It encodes CASSLVATDTQYF. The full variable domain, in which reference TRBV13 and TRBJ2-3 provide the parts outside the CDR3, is AAGVIQSPRHLIKEKRETATLKCYPIPRHDTVYWYQQGPGQDPQFLISFYEKMQSDKGSIPDRFSAQQFSDYHSELNMSSLELGDSALYFCASSLVATDTQYFGPGTRLTVL.

The CDR3 spells CASSANLNSEQFF. The CDR3 DNA reads TGTGCCAGCAGCGCGAACCTAAACAGTGAGCAGTTCTTC. The V gene is TRBV9, the J gene TRBJ2-1; D ambiguous. The germline V gene encodes CDR1 SGDLS and CDR2 YYNGEE. V was trimmed by 3 bases and J by 9 bases, leaving 13 bases between them. The length of the CDR3 is 13 residues.

The DNA of the CDR3 is TGTGCCAGCAGCTTAGTGTCCAGGGACGGCTACACCTTC. Its translation: CASSLVSRDGYTF. The chain has TRBV7-2 and TRBJ1-2, with D possibly TRBD1 on 5 matching bases. V gave up 1 base and J gave up 8 bases, with 11 bases separating them. CDR1 and CDR2 from the germline V gene are SGHTA and FQGNSA. CDR3 size: 13 residues.

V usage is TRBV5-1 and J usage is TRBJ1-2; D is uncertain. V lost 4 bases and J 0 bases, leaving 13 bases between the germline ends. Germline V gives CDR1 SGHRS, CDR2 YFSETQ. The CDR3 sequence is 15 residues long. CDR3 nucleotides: TGCGCCAGCAGCCGAGACGCTGCCGCTAACTATGGCTACACCTTC. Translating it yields CASSRDAAANYGYTF.

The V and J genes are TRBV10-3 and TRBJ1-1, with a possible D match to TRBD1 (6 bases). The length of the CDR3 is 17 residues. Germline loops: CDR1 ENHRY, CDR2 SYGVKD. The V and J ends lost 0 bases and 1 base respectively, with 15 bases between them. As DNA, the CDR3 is TGTGCCATCAGTGAGTCTCGACTAGGGGGTAAGAACACTGAAGCTTTCTTT. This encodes CAISESRLGGKNTEAFF.

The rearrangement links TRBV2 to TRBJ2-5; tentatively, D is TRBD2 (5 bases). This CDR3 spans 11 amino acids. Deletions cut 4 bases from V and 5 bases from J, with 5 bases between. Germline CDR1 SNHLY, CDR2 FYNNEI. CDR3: CASSVAETQYF. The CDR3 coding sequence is TGTGCCAGCAGTGTAGCGGAGACCCAGTACTTC.

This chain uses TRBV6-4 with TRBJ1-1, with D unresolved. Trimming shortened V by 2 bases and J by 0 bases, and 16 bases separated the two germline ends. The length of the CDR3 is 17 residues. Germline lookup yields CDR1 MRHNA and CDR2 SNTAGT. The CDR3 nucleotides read TGTGCCAGCAGTGACGAATTGGTGGCCCCGATGAACACTGAAGCTTTCTTT. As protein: CASSDELVAPMNTEAFF.

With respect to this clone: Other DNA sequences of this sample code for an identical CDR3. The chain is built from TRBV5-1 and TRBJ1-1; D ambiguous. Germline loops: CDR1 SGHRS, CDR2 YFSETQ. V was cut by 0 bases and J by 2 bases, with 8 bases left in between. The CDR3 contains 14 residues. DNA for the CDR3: TGCGCCAGCAGCTTGGACAGAAGAAACACTGAAGCTTTCTTT. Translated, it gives CASSLDRRNTEAFF.

CDR3 sequence reads: CASSPPGRTDTQYF. The CDR3 DNA is TGTGCCAGCAGCCCCCCCGGACGCACAGATACGCAGTATTTT. The chain has TRBV11-1 and TRBJ2-3; no reliable D call. Trimming took off 5 bases at V and 1 base at J, with 10 bases between the two ends. Germline-derived CDR1 and CDR2 are SGHAT and FQDESV (reference sequence). This CDR3 comprises 14 residues.